This T cell receptor (beta chain) originates from a study of PD-1 blockade in classical Hodgkin lymphoma. Study-level results: Nivolumab initiation under 1 year post-ASCT meant exclusion.

The table came from immunoSEQ multiplex PCR; TCRdb's copy has only in-frame clones and leaves some out. Of about 96,000 clones in the sample, about 93% were seen once. The sample's time point: cycle 4 day 1 (C4D1), after 5 to 7 weeks of nivolumab. In every patient, relapse followed autologous stem cell transplantation, while exposure to brentuximab vedotin differed. Patients showed best responses of complete response, partial response or progressive disease. The length of the CDR3 is 14 residues. Germline assignment: CDR1 WSHSY and CDR2 SAAADI. V lost 6 bases to trimming and J lost 0 bases, with 8 bases between them. For this clone: As yet, its antigen is unknown.

The chain joins TRBV10-2 to TRBJ1-4, with D unresolved. The material sequenced was peripheral blood mononuclear cells (PBMCs), taken before the fourth cycle of nivolumab. This receptor was identified in a human donor with classical Hodgkin lymphoma. The CDR3 DNA reads TGCGCCAGCAGATTAGGTGCAACTAATGAAAAACTGTTTTTT. Its protein is CASRLGATNEKLFF.